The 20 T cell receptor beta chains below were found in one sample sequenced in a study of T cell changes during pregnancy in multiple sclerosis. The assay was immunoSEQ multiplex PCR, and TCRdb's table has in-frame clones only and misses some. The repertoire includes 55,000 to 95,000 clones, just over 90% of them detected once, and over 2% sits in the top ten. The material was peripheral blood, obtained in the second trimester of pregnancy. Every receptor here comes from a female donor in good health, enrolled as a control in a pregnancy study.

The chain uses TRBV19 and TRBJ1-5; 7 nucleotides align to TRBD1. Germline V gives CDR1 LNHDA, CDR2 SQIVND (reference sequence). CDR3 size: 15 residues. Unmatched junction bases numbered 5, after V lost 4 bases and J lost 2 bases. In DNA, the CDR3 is TGTGCCAGTAGTACAGGGGGACTCGGCAATCAGCCCCAGCATTTT. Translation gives CASSTGGLGNQPQHF.

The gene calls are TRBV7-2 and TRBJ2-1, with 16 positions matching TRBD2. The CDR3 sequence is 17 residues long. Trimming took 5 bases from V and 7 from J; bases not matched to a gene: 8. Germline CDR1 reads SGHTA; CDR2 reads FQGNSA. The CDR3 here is CASSRIQGLAGGNEQFF. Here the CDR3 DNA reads TGTGCCAGCAGCCGCATACAGGGACTAGCGGGGGGGAATGAGCAGTTCTTC.

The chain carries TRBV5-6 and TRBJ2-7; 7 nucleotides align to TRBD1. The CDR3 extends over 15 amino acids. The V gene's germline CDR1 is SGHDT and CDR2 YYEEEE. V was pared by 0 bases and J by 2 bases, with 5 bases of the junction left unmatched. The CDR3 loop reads CASSLEQGTTYEQYF. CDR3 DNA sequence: TGTGCCAGCAGCTTGGAACAGGGGACGACCTACGAGCAGTACTTC.

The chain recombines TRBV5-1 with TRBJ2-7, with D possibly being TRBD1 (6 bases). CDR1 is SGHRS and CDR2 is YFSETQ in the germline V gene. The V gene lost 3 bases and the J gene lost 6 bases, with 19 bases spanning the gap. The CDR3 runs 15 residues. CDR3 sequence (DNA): TGCGCCAGCAGCTCAGACCGGGACAACCTCCTCGAGCAGTACTTC. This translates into CASSSDRDNLLEQYF. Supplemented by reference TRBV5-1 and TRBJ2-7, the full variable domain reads KAGVTQTPRYLIKTRGQQVTLSCSPISGHRSVSWYQQTPGQGLQFLFEYFSETQRNKGNFPGRFSGRQFSNSRSEMNVSTLELGDSALYLCASSSDRDNLLEQYFGPGTRLTVT.

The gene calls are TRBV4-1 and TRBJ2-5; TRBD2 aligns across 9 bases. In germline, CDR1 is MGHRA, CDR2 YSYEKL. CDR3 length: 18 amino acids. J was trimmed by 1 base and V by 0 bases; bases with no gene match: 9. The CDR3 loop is CASSQDMASGAFQETQYF. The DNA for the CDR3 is TGCGCCAGCAGCCAAGATATGGCTAGCGGGGCCTTCCAAGAGACCCAGTACTTC.

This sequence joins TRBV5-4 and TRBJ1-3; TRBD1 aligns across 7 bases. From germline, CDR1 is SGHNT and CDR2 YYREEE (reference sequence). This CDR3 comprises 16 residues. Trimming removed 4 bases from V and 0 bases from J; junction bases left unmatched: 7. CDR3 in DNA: TGTGCCAGCAGCATAGGACAGGCTGACTCTGGAAACACCATATATTTT. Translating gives CASSIGQADSGNTIYF.

CDR3 in amino acids: CASSALAGSPTDTQYF. The CDR3 nucleotides read TGTGCCAGCAGCGCGTTAGCGGGGTCTCCCACAGATACGCAGTATTTT. The chain combines TRBV9 with TRBJ2-3, with TRBD2 matching over 8 bases. J was trimmed by 2 bases and V by 3 bases; bases with no gene match: 8. The CDR3 loop spans 16 amino acids. CDR1 SGDLS and CDR2 YYNGEE come from the germline V gene.

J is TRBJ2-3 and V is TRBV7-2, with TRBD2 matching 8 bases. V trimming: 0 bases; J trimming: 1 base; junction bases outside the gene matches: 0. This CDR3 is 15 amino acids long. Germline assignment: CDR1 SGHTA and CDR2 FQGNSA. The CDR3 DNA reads TGTGCCAGCAGCTTAGCGCGGGGGGGCACAGATACGCAGTATTTT. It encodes CASSLARGGTDTQYF.

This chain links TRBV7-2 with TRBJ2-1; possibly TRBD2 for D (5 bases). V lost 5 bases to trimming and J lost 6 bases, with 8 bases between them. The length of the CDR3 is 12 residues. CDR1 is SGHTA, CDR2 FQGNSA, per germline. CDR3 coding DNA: TGTGCCAGCAGCCGTGGACTCAATGAGCAGTTCTTC. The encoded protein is CASSRGLNEQFF.

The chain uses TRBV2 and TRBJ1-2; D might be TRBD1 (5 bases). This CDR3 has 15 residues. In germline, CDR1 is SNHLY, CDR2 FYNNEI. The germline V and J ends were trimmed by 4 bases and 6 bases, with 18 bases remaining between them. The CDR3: CASSVIVGRGDGYTF. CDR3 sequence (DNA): TGTGCCAGCAGTGTGATTGTAGGACGGGGGGATGGCTACACCTTC.

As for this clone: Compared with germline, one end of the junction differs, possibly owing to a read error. CDR3 nucleotides: TGTGCCAGCAGCTTAGGGGCTAGCGGGGGCCCCAACTTC. Its protein product is CASSLGASGGPNF. The chain couples TRBV7-2 to TRBJ2-7; 10 nucleotides match TRBD2. The V gene's germline CDR1 is SGHTA and CDR2 FQGNSA. CDR3 length: 13 residues.

This chain's CDR3 is CATSIRDRGQAGANVLTF. The CDR3 DNA reads as TGTGCCACCAGCATTCGGGACAGGGGGCAGGCTGGGGCCAACGTCCTGACTTTC. The chain couples TRBV15 to TRBJ2-6; 12 bases map to TRBD1. The CDR3 runs 18 residues. Germline CDR1 LNHNV, CDR2 YYDKDF (reference sequence). V was clipped by 4 bases and J by 2 bases; unmatched bases: 6.

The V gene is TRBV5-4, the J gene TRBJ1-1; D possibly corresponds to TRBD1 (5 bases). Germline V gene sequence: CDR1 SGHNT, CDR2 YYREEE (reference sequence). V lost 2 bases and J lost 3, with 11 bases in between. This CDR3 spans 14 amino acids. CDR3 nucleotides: TGTGCCAGCAGCTTCGGGGGTGCGTACACTGAAGCTTTCTTT. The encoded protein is CASSFGGAYTEAFF.

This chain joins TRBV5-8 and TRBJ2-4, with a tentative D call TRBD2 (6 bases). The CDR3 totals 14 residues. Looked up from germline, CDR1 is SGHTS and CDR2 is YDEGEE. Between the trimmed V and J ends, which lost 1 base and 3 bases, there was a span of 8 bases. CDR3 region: CASSLWGGKNIQYF. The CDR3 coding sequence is TGTGCCAGCAGCTTGTGGGGAGGCAAAAACATTCAGTACTTC.

CDR3 coding DNA: TGTGCCAGCAGCTTAGAGGGACTAGCGCGGGAGCAGTACTTC. Translation gives CASSLEGLAREQYF. The V call is TRBV7-9, the J call TRBJ2-7; TRBD2 aligns across 10 bases. Germline V lookup: CDR1 SEHNR, CDR2 FQNEAQ (reference sequence). The CDR3 covers 14 residues. V lost 1 base to trimming and J lost 7 bases; unmatched junction nucleotides: 4.

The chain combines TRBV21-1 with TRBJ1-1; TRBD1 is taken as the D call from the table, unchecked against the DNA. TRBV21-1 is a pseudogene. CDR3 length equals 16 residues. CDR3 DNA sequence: TGTGCCAGCAGCAATGCCCCCAGGGGGGAAAGAACTGAAGCTTTCTTT. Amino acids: CASSNAPRGERTEAFF.

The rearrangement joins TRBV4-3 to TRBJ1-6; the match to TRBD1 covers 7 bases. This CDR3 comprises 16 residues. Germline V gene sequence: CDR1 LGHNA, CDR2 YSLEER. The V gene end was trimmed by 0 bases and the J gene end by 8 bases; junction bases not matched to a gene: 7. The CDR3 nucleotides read TGCGCCAGCAGCCAAGATGACAGGGTTGATTATTCACCCCTCCACTTT. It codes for CASSQDDRVDYSPLHF.

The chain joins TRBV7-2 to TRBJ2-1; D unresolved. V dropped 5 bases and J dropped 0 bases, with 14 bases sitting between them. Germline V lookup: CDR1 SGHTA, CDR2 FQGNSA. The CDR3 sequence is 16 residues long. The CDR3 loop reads CASSPSGVSSYNEQFF. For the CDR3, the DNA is TGTGCCAGCAGCCCTAGTGGAGTGAGCTCCTACAATGAGCAGTTCTTC. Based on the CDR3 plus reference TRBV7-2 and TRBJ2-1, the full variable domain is GAGVSQSPSNKVTEKGKDVELRCDPISGHTALYWYRQSLGQGLEFLIYFQGNSAPDKSGLPSDRFSAERTGGSVSTLTIQRTQQEDSAVYLCASSPSGVSSYNEQFFGPGTRLTVL.

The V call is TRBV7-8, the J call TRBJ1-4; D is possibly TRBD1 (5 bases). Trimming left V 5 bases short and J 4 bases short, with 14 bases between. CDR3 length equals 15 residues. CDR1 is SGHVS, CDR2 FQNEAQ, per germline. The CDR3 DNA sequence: TGTGCCAGCAGCGGACACACCTTTTATAATGAAAAACTGTTTTTT. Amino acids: CASSGHTFYNEKLFF.

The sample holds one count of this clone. CDR3 in amino acids: CASSSSRDYQETQYF. Here the CDR3 DNA reads TGTGCCAGCAGCTCGTCAAGGGACTACCAAGAGACCCAGTACTTC. The chain has TRBV7-6 and TRBJ2-5, with a possible D match to TRBD2 (6 bases). Germline CDR1 SGHVS, CDR2 FNYEAQ. The CDR3 runs to 15 residues. V shed 4 bases and J shed 0 bases, with 12 bases lying between them.